Below are 20 T cell receptor beta chains sequenced from a single sample in a study of vaccination effects on CD4 cells after COVID-19. Antigens for these TCRs are unknown. ViraFEST assay sequencing came after antigen-specific CD4+ T cells were expanded with viral peptide pools. Isolation of CD4+ T cells took place after less than twelve days of culture. As their vaccination, participants received two doses of either BNT162b2 or mRNA-1273. Only in-frame clones appear in the TCRdb table, and some are missing; sequencing was by immunoSEQ multiplex PCR. The sample includes tens of thousands of clones, roughly 74% of them seen just once. The specimen was CD4+ T cells from PBMCs cultured with HCoV-229E spike peptides, collected after COVID-19 vaccination. The receptor source for this set is a human donor who received a COVID-19 vaccine.

The chain uses TRBV14 and TRBJ2-2; unclear D gene. The CDR3 is 12 amino acids. In germline, CDR1 is SGHDN, CDR2 FVKESK. Between the trimmed V and J ends, which lost 4 bases and 6 bases, there was a span of 6 bases. CDR3 loop: CASSLSPGELFF. CDR3 nucleotides: TGTGCCAGCAGCCTAAGTCCCGGGGAGCTGTTTTTT.

This clone was seen more than once but under ten times. The chain is built from TRBV6-5 and TRBJ2-7; TRBD2 aligns across 12 bases. CDR1 MNHEY and CDR2 SVGAGI come from the germline V gene. The V and J ends lost 6 bases and 5 bases, in that order; junction bases with no gene match: 2. The CDR3 totals 13 residues. CDR3 sequence reads: CASRTSGGHEQYV. As DNA, the CDR3 is TGTGCCAGCAGGACTAGCGGGGGCCACGAGCAGTACGTC.

The rearrangement links TRBV3-1 (or the pseudogene TRBV3-2) to TRBJ1-2; no clear D. The V and J ends lost 0 bases and 4 bases respectively, with 6 bases between them. The CDR3 has 13 residues. The germline gives CDR1 LGHDT, CDR2 YNNKEL (reference sequence). CDR3 amino acids: CASSQEGSYGYTF. CDR3 bases: TGTGCCAGCAGCCAAGAAGGCAGCTATGGCTACACCTTC.

This clone was recorded only once. V is TRBV19 and J is TRBJ1-1; TRBD1 matches 8 bases. J was trimmed by 10 bases and V by 6 bases; bases with no gene match: 13. The CDR3 sequence is 14 residues long. Germline assignment: CDR1 LNHDA and CDR2 SQIVND (reference sequence). The CDR3 DNA sequence: TGTGCCAGTAGCGAGCAGGGGGCGCAGGATAGAGCTTTCTTT. Protein sequence: CASSEQGAQDRAFF.

The J gene is TRBJ2-2, the V gene TRBV28; unclear D gene. Germline assignment: CDR1 MDHEN and CDR2 SYDVKM. The CDR3 runs 12 residues. The V and J ends lost 5 bases and 6 bases respectively, with 7 bases between them. CDR3 region: CASSPFPGELFF. The CDR3 bases are TGTGCCAGCAGTCCCTTCCCCGGGGAGCTGTTTTTT.

The chain couples TRBV7-2 to TRBJ1-5; the D gene is possibly TRBD1 (5 bases). The germline V and J ends were trimmed by 5 bases and 3 bases, with 17 bases remaining between them. The germline gives CDR1 SGHTA, CDR2 FQGNSA. The CDR3 is made up of 16 amino acids. In DNA, the CDR3 is TGTGCCAGCAGCCTCGGTGGGGGGTCCGACAATCAGCCCCAGCATTTT. Translating it yields CASSLGGGSDNQPQHF.

This sequence joins TRBV2 and TRBJ1-5; D might be TRBD1 (5 bases). The length of the CDR3 is 14 residues. Germline V CDR1 and CDR2: SNHLY, FYNNEI. With 5 bases removed from V and 4 bases from J, the gap between germline ends came to 12 bases. DNA for the CDR3: TGTGCCAGCAGTAGGGACGGAGAAAATCAGCCCCAGCATTTT. This gives the protein CASSRDGENQPQHF. Looking up the rest from reference TRBV2 and TRBJ1-5 gives the full variable domain: EPEVTQTPSHQVTQMGQEVILRCVPISNHLYFYWYRQILGQKVEFLVSFYNNEISEKSEIFDDQFSVERPDGSNFTLKIRSTKLEDSAMYFCASSRDGENQPQHFGDGTRLSIL.

This sequence joins TRBV6-4 and TRBJ1-1, with D perhaps TRBD1 (5 bases). The germline V gene has CDR1 MRHNA and CDR2 SNTAGT. The CDR3 totals 12 residues. The V end was cut by 2 bases, the J end by 10 bases, with 11 bases between. In DNA, the CDR3 is TGTGCCAGCAGTGACAAACCCGGGGGAGCTTTCTTT. Translated: CASSDKPGGAFF.

The V gene is TRBV6-2 or TRBV6-3, the J gene TRBJ1-2; D gene unclear. V lost 6 bases and J 2 bases, leaving 7 bases between the germline ends. Germline-derived CDR1 and CDR2 are MNHEY and SVGEGT. CDR3 length: 12 residues. The CDR3 DNA reads TGTGCCAGCAGCGACGGAAACTATGGCTACACCTTC. Protein product: CASSDGNYGYTF.

The genes are TRBV2 and TRBJ1-2, with D maybe TRBD1 (5 bases). The CDR3 runs to 13 residues. The germline V gene has CDR1 SNHLY and CDR2 FYNNEI. V shed 6 bases and J shed 7 bases, with 15 bases lying between them. The CDR3 spells CASRIEGGGGYTF. Here the CDR3 DNA reads TGTGCCAGCAGGATTGAAGGTGGGGGTGGCTACACCTTC.

The chain joins TRBV18 to TRBJ1-1, with D perhaps matching TRBD1 (5 bases). V dropped 3 bases and J dropped 5 bases, with 13 bases sitting between them. Germline V CDR1 and CDR2: KGHSH, LQKENI. The CDR3 covers 14 residues. The CDR3 loop reads CASSPDPKGTEAFF. The CDR3 DNA reads TGTGCCAGCTCACCGGACCCAAAGGGGACTGAAGCTTTCTTT.

The sample holds a few counts of this clone. The chain carries TRBV5-4 and TRBJ2-7; 7 nucleotides match TRBD1. There are 13 residues in the CDR3. The junction had 1 base not matched to a gene; V was cut back by 2 bases and J by 2 bases. From germline, CDR1 is SGHNT and CDR2 YYREEE (reference sequence). The CDR3 bases are TGTGCCAGCAGCTTTCAGGGGGCCTACGAGCAGTACGTC. It is translated as CASSFQGAYEQYV.

V usage is TRBV7-9 and J usage is TRBJ1-5; 8 bases match TRBD1. Germline CDR1 SEHNR, CDR2 FQNEAQ (reference sequence). The junction had 8 bases not matched to a gene; V was cut back by 6 bases and J by 7 bases. The CDR3 covers 14 residues. CDR3 bases: TGTGCCAGCAGTCTAGGACAGGGTTCCCAGCCCCAGCATTTT. Its translation is CASSLGQGSQPQHF.

The chain links TRBV30 to TRBJ1-4; D is unclear. V lost 0 bases and J 4 bases, leaving 6 bases between the germline ends. Germline lookup yields CDR1 GTSNPN and CDR2 SVGIG (reference sequence). The CDR3 consists of 13 residues. CDR3 in DNA: TGTGCCTGGAGTGTTATCCTTAATGAAAAACTGTTTTTT. It codes for CAWSVILNEKLFF.

This clone has a handful of counts. The chain employs TRBV4-1 and TRBJ1-5; D unclear. The V gene's germline CDR1 is MGHRA and CDR2 YSYEKL. The length of the CDR3 is 13 residues. Trimming pared 0 bases from V and 5 bases from J, leaving 5 bases between. The CDR3: CASSQDPDQPQHF. Here the CDR3 DNA reads TGCGCCAGCAGCCAAGATCCAGATCAGCCCCAGCATTTT.

The chain uses TRBV7-2 and TRBJ1-1; 11 positions agree with TRBD1. CDR1 and CDR2 from the germline V gene are SGHTA and FQGNSA. CDR3 length: 17 residues. V trimming: 5 bases; J trimming: 4 bases; junction bases outside the gene matches: 12. CDR3 DNA: TGTGCCAGCAGCCGGCCGGACAGGGGGCTCCCCAGCACTGAAGCTTTCTTT. Its protein is CASSRPDRGLPSTEAFF.

V and J are TRBV7-2 and TRBJ2-7; possible D gene TRBD1, 5 bases. V was pared by 5 bases and J by 2 bases, with 13 bases between. The CDR3 consists of 14 residues. CDR1 and CDR2 from the germline V gene are SGHTA and FQGNSA. CDR3 in DNA: TGTGCCAGCAGCGTAGGGTGGGGCCCCTACGAGCAGTACGTC. It translates to CASSVGWGPYEQYV.

The V call is TRBV5-1, the J call TRBJ1-6; 8 bases are a match to TRBD1. Trimming cost V 0 bases and J 5 bases; bases outside gene matches: 4. CDR1 and CDR2 from the germline V gene are SGHRS and YFSETQ. CDR3 length: 16 residues. The CDR3 region is CASSLEPGQDNSPLHF. The CDR3 DNA reads as TGCGCCAGCAGCTTGGAACCGGGACAGGATAATTCACCCCTCCACTTT.

V and J are TRBV5-1 and TRBJ2-1, with a possible D match to TRBD2 (5 bases). The CDR3 has 14 amino acids. V gave up 2 bases and J gave up 6 bases, with 12 bases separating them. Germline CDR1 reads SGHRS; CDR2 reads YFSETQ. The CDR3 coding sequence is TGCGCCAGCAGCTTCGGGATAGCGAGCAATGAGCAGTTCTTC. This sequence encodes CASSFGIASNEQFF.

The chain uses TRBV24-1 and TRBJ2-2; D may be TRBD2 (6 bases). The length of the CDR3 is 15 residues. The germline V and J ends were trimmed by 5 bases and 1 base, with 10 bases remaining between them. Germline V gene lookup returns CDR1 KGHDR and CDR2 SFDVKD. The chain's CDR3 is CATSAEGKNTGELFF. CDR3 bases: TGTGCCACCAGTGCGGAGGGAAAGAACACCGGGGAGCTGTTTTTT.